This T cell receptor (beta chain) was sequenced for a study of technical replicates of blood from a few donors. V was pared by 4 bases and J by 1 base, with 13 bases between. The CDR3 length is 15 residues. Germline V gene sequence: CDR1 SGHRS, CDR2 YFSETQ. The repertoire was sequenced with immunoSEQ multiplex PCR; TCRdb's copy has only in-frame clones and lacks some. The profile shows over 70,000 clones, approximately 90% of them singletons. This clone was observed once. The receptor was isolated from a human donor in good health. Some clones in this sample may be carry-over from other donors' samples. Sequencing was carried out using PBMCs. The V call is TRBV5-1, the J call TRBJ2-3, with D tentatively TRBD2 (6 bases). In nucleotides, the CDR3 is TGCGCCAGCAGCCCCTTGGAGGGAGGCACAGATACGCAGTATTTT. It is translated as CASSPLEGGTDTQYF.